This T cell receptor beta chain is from a study of identical twins. Findings and limits, study-wide: Findings came from cross-sectional statistics, without long-term follow-up of donors.

This CDR3 spans 15 amino acids. Germline V CDR1 and CDR2: SGHTA, FQGNSA. The J segment lost 2 bases and the V segment lost 2 bases, leaving 6 bases of the junction unmatched. One entry per CDR3 protein results from TCRdb running MiXCR on the 5' RACE reads. The sample comprises around 680,000 distinct CDR3 sequences, over 8.5% of which are singletons, and approximately 0.96% rests with the top ten. This clonotype was counted only a few times. What it binds is unknown. These data were likewise used in another study, on yellow fever vaccine responses in identical twins. This second study says: The T cell response to vaccination in identical twins was reportedly partly convergent and partly personalized.

This chain links TRBV7-2 with TRBJ2-7; 7 bases match TRBD2. The TCR comes from a young woman in good health. Sequenced material: PBMCs. CDR3 sequence (DNA): TGTGCCAGCAGCTTACGGACTAGGGGTCCCTACGAGCAGTACTTC. Translating gives CASSLRTRGPYEQYF.